Presented here are 13 T cell receptor beta chains from one specimen sequenced in a study of molecular identifiers for immune sequencing clone quantification. A single record per CDR3 protein comes from TCRdb applying MiXCR to the PCR reads. The repertoire holds more than 10,000 distinct CDR3 sequences, with around 18% as singletons. The source material was naive CD8+ T cells from blood, with Jurkat cell RNA spiked in. The subset here: FACS-sorted CD8+CD4-CCR7+CD45RA+ naive T cells. Receptors originate from a human donor in good health. Some libraries in this study had Jurkat cell RNA spiked in.

This clonotype was counted ten times or more. The chain has TRBV12-3 or TRBV12-4 and TRBJ1-1; weak D call: TRBD1 (5 bases). V dropped 6 bases and J dropped 14 bases, with 25 bases sitting between them. The CDR3 consists of 14 residues. CDR3 in amino acids: CASSPTTPLMGRFF. The CDR3 region has the DNA TGTGCCAGCAGCCCGACAACTCCTCTGATGGGGCGCTTCTTT.

This clonotype was counted at least ten times. The gene calls are TRBV19 and TRBJ2-2, with D maybe TRBD2 (5 bases). V was cut by 4 bases and J by 3 bases, with 9 bases left in between. CDR1 LNHDA and CDR2 SQIVND come from the germline V gene (reference sequence). The CDR3 length is 14 residues. CDR3 DNA sequence: TGTGCCAGTAGTACAGGACTGCACACCGGGGAGCTGTTTTTT. Encoded protein: CASSTGLHTGELFF. The full variable domain, rest sourced from reference TRBV19 and TRBJ2-2, is DGGITQSPKYLFRKEGQNVTLSCEQNLNHDAMYWYRQDPGQGLRLIYYSQIVNDFQKGDIAEGYSVSREKKESFPLTVTSAQKNPTAFYLCASSTGLHTGELFFGEGSRLTVL.

In this sample, this clonotype turned up many times. The genes are TRBV27 and TRBJ2-7, with 9 bases lining up with TRBD1. J gave up 2 bases and V 5 bases, and 4 bases lay outside the gene matches. This CDR3 has 14 amino acids. Per germline, CDR1 MNHEY and CDR2 SMNVEV (reference sequence). CDR3 sequence reads: CASSRTGETYEQYF. CDR3 DNA sequence: TGTGCCAGCAGTCGGACAGGGGAAACCTACGAGCAGTACTTC.

This clonotype was seen a few times. V and J are TRBV20-1 and TRBJ2-1, with 13 bases fitting TRBD2. CDR3 length equals 15 residues. Unmatched junction bases numbered 3, after V lost 2 bases and J lost 5 bases. Germline V gene lookup returns CDR1 DFQATT and CDR2 SNEGSKA (reference sequence). This chain's CDR3 is CSARPGTSGNNEQFF. In DNA, the CDR3 is TGCAGTGCTAGACCGGGGACTAGCGGGAACAATGAGCAGTTCTTC.

The sample holds many counts of this clonotype. The J gene is TRBJ2-7, the V gene TRBV27; either TRBD1 or TRBD2 may fit D (5 bases each). The CDR3 consists of 16 residues. V was pared by 5 bases and J by 0 bases, with 17 bases between. Germline-derived CDR1 and CDR2 are MNHEY and SMNVEV (reference sequence). The CDR3 region is CASSQSQGPLSYEQYF. CDR3 DNA: TGTGCCAGCAGTCAGTCCCAGGGACCACTCTCCTACGAGCAGTACTTC.

This clonotype came up many times. This chain connects TRBV12-3 or TRBV12-4 to TRBJ2-2; TRBD1 aligns across 7 bases. V dropped 1 base and J dropped 3; count of bases not matched to a gene: 2. The CDR3 length is 15 residues. The CDR3 DNA reads as TGTGCCAGCAGTTTAGGGGACAGTCACACCGGGGAGCTGTTTTTT. This encodes CASSLGDSHTGELFF.

This clonotype is medium-sized by share. The chain links TRBV5-1 to TRBJ2-3; 11 bases are shared with TRBD2. The V gene's germline CDR1 is SGHRS and CDR2 YFSETQ. With 4 bases clipped from V and 6 bases from J, the junction kept 13 bases outside the gene matches. The CDR3 has 17 amino acids. DNA of the CDR3: TGCGCCAGCAGCCTCTACCCACTAGCGGGAGTCGCCGATACGCAGTATTTT. This encodes CASSLYPLAGVADTQYF. The entire variable domain, with the rest obtained from reference TRBV5-1 and TRBJ2-3, is as follows: KAGVTQTPRYLIKTRGQQVTLSCSPISGHRSVSWYQQTPGQGLQFLFEYFSETQRNKGNFPGRFSGRQFSNSRSEMNVSTLELGDSALYLCASSLYPLAGVADTQYFGPGTRLTVL.

Sample share makes this clonotype medium-sized. This chain connects TRBV12-3 or TRBV12-4 to TRBJ2-7; 9 positions match TRBD1. The CDR3 runs 15 residues. V shed 5 bases and J 4 bases; nucleotides not matched to a gene: 9. CDR3 loop: CASSPRDRVLYEQYF. As DNA, the CDR3 is TGTGCCAGCAGTCCCCGGGACAGGGTTTTGTACGAGCAGTACTTC.

This clonotype was observed at least ten times. The V call is TRBV28, the J call TRBJ1-5; D remains unclear. Trimming removed 2 bases from V and 4 bases from J, with 12 bases in between. The CDR3 runs 15 residues. Germline values: CDR1 MDHEN, CDR2 SYDVKM. The CDR3 spells CASSLRAPGNQPQHF. CDR3 coding DNA: TGTGCCAGCAGTTTAAGGGCGCCGGGAAATCAGCCCCAGCATTTT.

This clonotype is categorized as medium-sized (0.01 to 0.1%). V and J are TRBV29-1 and TRBJ2-3, with 8 bases lining up with TRBD2. V trimming: 4 bases; J trimming: 5 bases; junction bases outside the gene matches: 11. CDR1 is SQVTM and CDR2 is ANQGSEA in the germline V gene. This CDR3 contains 15 residues. The DNA of the CDR3 is TGCAGCGTTGTCGCTTCGGGAGGGGTTGTAGATACGCAGTATTTT. Its protein product is CSVVASGGVVDTQYF.

This clonotype rates as medium-sized (0.01 to 0.1%). V gene TRBV9 combines with J gene TRBJ1-1; TRBD1 might be the D (5 bases). Between the trimmed V and J ends, which lost 0 bases and 2 bases, there was a span of 14 bases. Germline CDR1 reads SGDLS; CDR2 reads YYNGEE. The CDR3 sequence is 16 residues long. CDR3 sequence reads: CASSVERTGLNTEAFF. The CDR3 DNA follows: TGTGCCAGCAGCGTAGAACGTACAGGCCTTAACACTGAAGCTTTCTTT.

This clonotype was observed at least ten times. The chain combines TRBV27 with TRBJ1-5; TRBD1 is a possible D gene (6 bases). V lost 4 bases, J lost 8 bases, and 15 bases lay in between. The germline gives CDR1 MNHEY, CDR2 SMNVEV (reference sequence). The CDR3 covers 14 residues. The CDR3 DNA reads as TGTGCCAGCAGTTCGACAGGCCTGCTTGAGCCCCAGCATTTT. Translating it yields CASSSTGLLEPQHF.

This clonotype was recorded at least ten times. The genes are TRBV19 and TRBJ2-2; D not resolved. The ends were cut back, 2 bases at V and 0 bases at J, with 7 bases in the middle. Germline V gene lookup returns CDR1 LNHDA and CDR2 SQIVND (reference sequence). This CDR3 spans 15 amino acids. This chain's CDR3 is CASSIRPSNTGELFF. CDR3 DNA: TGTGCCAGTAGTATAAGGCCCTCGAACACCGGGGAGCTGTTTTTT.